The TCR beta chain under discussion was sequenced for a study of blood T cell repertoires in COVID-19. V shed 0 bases and J 1 base; nucleotides not matched to a gene: 10. Germline values: CDR1 SGDLS, CDR2 YYNGEE. The CDR3 length is 19 residues. Original processing methods: Cell counts per sample came from amplifying reference gene primers. The protocol was immunoSEQ multiplex PCR, while the TCRdb copy is restricted to in-frame clones and leaves out a portion. V, J and clone size are those of that table, while D and trimming were read from the DNA. The sample holds 200,000 to 300,000 clones; approximately 86% are singletons and the top ten take roughly 5%.

Source material: peripheral blood. The source of this sequence is an older woman with COVID-19, enrolled during active disease. The genes are TRBV9 and TRBJ2-2, with TRBD1 identical over 9 bases. The CDR3 region is CASSVVPPVGQGNTGELFF. The CDR3 nucleotides are TGTGCCAGCAGCGTAGTACCCCCCGTGGGACAGGGGAACACCGGGGAGCTGTTTTTT.